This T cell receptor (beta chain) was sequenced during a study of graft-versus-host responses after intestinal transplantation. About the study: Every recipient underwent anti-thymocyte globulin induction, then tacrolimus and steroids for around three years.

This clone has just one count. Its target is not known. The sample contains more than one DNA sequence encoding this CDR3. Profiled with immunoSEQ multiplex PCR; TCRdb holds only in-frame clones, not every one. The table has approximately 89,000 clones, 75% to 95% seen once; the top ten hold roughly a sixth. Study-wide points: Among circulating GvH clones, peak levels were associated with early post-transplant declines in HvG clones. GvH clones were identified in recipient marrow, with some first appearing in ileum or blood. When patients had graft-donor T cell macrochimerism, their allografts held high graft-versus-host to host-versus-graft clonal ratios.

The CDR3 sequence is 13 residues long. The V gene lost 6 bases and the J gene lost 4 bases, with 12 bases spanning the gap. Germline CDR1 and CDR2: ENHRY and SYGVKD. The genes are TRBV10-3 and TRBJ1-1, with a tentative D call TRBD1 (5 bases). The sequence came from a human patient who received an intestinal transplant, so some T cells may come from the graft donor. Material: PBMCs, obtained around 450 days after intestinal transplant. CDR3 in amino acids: CAISGRGGTEAFF. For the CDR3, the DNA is TGTGCCATCAGCGGCCGGGGGGGCACTGAAGCTTTCTTT.